This T cell receptor (beta chain) derives from a study of cytomegalovirus exposure and HLA in healthy donors. Study-wide context: Genotyping of 430 or so donors showed that over 65% belonged to the Caucasian-associated ancestry cluster.

The V and J ends lost 0 bases and 9 bases, in that order; junction bases with no gene match: 14. CDR3 size: 18 residues. The germline V gene encodes CDR1 SGHRS and CDR2 YFSETQ. The PCR ran on 60 Vbeta and 13 Jbeta primers. The repertoire was sequenced with immunoSEQ multiplex PCR; TCRdb's copy has only in-frame clones and lacks some. The top ten clones hold approximately 1.5% of a sample with roughly 130,000 clones, 55% to 75% of them seen once. The chain uses TRBV5-1 and TRBJ2-7, with 14 bases aligning to TRBD2. The sample consisted of PBMCs. This TCR was sampled from a man aged 25 to 45 in good health and CMV-seropositive. CDR3 sequence reads: CASSLGGFGLAGGLGQYF. The CDR3 DNA follows: TGCGCCAGCAGCTTGGGAGGATTTGGACTAGCGGGAGGACTCGGGCAGTACTTC. Filled out from reference TRBV5-1 and TRBJ2-7, the complete variable domain reads KAGVTQTPRYLIKTRGQQVTLSCSPISGHRSVSWYQQTPGQGLQFLFEYFSETQRNKGNFPGRFSGRQFSNSRSEMNVSTLELGDSALYLCASSLGGFGLAGGLGQYFGPGTRLTVT.